These 5 T cell receptor beta chains were all obtained from the same sample, sequenced in a study of CD4 T cells in relation to SARS-CoV-2 and coronaviruses. Before the COVID-19 pandemic, during about 2010-2018, CD4+ T cells were taken from unexposed donors. TCRdb's copy holds only in-frame clones and misses some; the assay was immunoSEQ multiplex PCR. The repertoire holds approximately 70,000 clones, with 85% to 95% as singletons. The sample was naive CD4+ T cells from PBMCs. Noted subset: naive CD4+ T cells isolated by negative enrichment. These receptors came from a human donor in good health.

The rearrangement joins TRBV18 to TRBJ2-7, with a tentative D call TRBD2 (6 bases). V was clipped by 3 bases and J by 2 bases, with 17 bases between them. This CDR3 is built from 16 residues. CDR1 is KGHSH and CDR2 is LQKENI in the germline V gene. CDR3 in DNA: TGTGCCAGCTCACCGGACGGGAGCGCCAGACCCTACGAGCAGTACTTC. It encodes CASSPDGSARPYEQYF.

This rearrangement joins TRBV5-6 to TRBJ2-4; D call uncertain. From germline, CDR1 is SGHDT and CDR2 YYEEEE. The CDR3 is 16 amino acids. The V and J ends lost 2 bases and 2 bases respectively, with 14 bases between them. This CDR3 reads CASSFGVFLTKNIQYF. In DNA form, the CDR3 reads TGTGCCAGCAGCTTTGGGGTCTTTCTGACCAAAAACATTCAGTACTTC.

V and J are TRBV5-1 and TRBJ1-1, with D perhaps TRBD1 (5 bases). The germline gives CDR1 SGHRS, CDR2 YFSETQ. Trimming removed 0 bases at V and 4 bases at J, with 10 bases between. This CDR3 is built from 14 residues. The CDR3: CASSLVAGSTEAFF. The CDR3 bases are TGCGCCAGCAGCTTGGTCGCAGGGAGCACTGAAGCTTTCTTT.

The rearrangement joins TRBV9 to TRBJ2-5, with 10 bases aligning to TRBD2. V trimming: 0 bases; J trimming: 4 bases; junction bases outside the gene matches: 6. Germline loops: CDR1 SGDLS, CDR2 YYNGEE. This CDR3 has 16 residues. CDR3 DNA sequence: TGTGCCAGCAGCGTAGCCGGGCTAGCGGGAGTAGAGACCCAGTACTTC. It yields the protein CASSVAGLAGVETQYF.

V usage is TRBV5-1 and J usage is TRBJ2-3; 7 nucleotides agree with TRBD1. With 0 bases clipped from V and 5 bases from J, the junction kept 6 bases outside the gene matches. The germline CDR1 and CDR2 sequences are SGHRS and YFSETQ. The CDR3 consists of 15 residues. DNA for the CDR3: TGCGCCAGCAGCTTGGGCGGCCCAGGGGGAGATACGCAGTATTTT. This encodes CASSLGGPGGDTQYF.